The T cell receptor beta chain described here comes from a study of Ad26.COV2.S vaccination and SARS-CoV-2 variants. Whole-study context: As a participant in COV1001, the donor was in the Ad26.COV2.S trial arm. Study results and caveats: Quantification of TCR breadth and depth may have yielded underestimates of total T cell responses.

Treatment of the sample: roughly 20 received Ad26.COV2.S at low or high dose, single or two shots; 5 received placebo; per-sample allocation not given. Sampling was done on day 63 after the first vaccine or placebo injection. An 18-55-year-old adult in Boston served as donor. TCRdb's table, derived via immunoSEQ multiplex PCR, lists solely in-frame clones and lacks some. The sample has 410,000 or so clones, around 93% seen once. Germline-derived CDR1 and CDR2 are SGHRS and YFSETQ. This CDR3 spans 13 amino acids. V shed 4 bases and J shed 8 bases, with 13 bases lying between them. A single count supports this clone. Its antigen is unidentified.

The chain combines TRBV5-1 with TRBJ2-1; possible D gene TRBD2, 5 bases. The source material was peripheral blood, sampled in a trial of Ad26.COV2.S vaccine versus placebo. This TCR was recovered from a person aged 18 to 65 who received the Ad26.COV2.S COVID-19 vaccine or a placebo. CDR3 in amino acids: CASSAPPGYEQFF. The CDR3 bases are TGCGCCAGCAGCGCGCCCCCGGGGTATGAGCAGTTCTTC.